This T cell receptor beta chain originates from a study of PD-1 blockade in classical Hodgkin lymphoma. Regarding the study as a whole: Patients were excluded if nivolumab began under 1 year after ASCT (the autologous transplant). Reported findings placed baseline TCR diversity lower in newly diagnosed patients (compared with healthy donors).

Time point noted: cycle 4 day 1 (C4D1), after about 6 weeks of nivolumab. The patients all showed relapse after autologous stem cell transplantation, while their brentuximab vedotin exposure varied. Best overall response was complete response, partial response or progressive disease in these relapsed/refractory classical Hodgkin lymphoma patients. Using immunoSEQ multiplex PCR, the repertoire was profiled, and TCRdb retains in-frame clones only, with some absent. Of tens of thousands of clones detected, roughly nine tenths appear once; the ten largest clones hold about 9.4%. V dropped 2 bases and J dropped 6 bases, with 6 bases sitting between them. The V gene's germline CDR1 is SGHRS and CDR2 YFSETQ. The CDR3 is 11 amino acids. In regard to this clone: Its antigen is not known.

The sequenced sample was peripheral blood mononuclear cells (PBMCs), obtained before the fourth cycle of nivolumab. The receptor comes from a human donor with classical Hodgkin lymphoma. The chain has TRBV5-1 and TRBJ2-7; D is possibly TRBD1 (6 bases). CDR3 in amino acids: CASSLGGEQYF. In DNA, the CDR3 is TGCGCCAGCAGCTTAGGGGGCGAGCAGTACTTC.